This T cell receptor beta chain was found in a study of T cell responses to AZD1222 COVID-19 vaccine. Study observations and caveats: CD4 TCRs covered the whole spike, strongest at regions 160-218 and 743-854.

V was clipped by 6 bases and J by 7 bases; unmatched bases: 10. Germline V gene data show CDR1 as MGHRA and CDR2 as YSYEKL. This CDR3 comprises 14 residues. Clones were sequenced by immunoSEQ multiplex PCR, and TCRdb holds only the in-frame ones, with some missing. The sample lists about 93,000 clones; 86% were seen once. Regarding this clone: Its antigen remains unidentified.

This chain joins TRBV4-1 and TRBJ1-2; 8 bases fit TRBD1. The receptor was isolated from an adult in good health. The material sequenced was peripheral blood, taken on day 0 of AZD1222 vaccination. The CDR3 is CASRHPGQASGYTF. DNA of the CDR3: TGCGCCAGCAGGCACCCGGGACAGGCTTCTGGCTACACCTTC.